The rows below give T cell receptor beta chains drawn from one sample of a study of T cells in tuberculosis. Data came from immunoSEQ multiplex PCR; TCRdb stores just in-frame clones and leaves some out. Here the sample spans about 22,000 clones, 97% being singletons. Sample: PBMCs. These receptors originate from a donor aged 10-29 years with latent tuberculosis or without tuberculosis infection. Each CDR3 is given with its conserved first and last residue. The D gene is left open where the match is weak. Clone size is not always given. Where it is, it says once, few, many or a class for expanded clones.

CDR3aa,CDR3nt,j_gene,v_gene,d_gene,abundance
CASSGGQGTYNEQFF,TGTGCCAGCAGTGGGGGACAGGGCACCTACAATGAGCAGTTCTTC,TRBJ2-1,TRBV9,TRBD1,NA
CASSGKGDTEAFF,TGTGCCAGCAGCGGCAAGGGGGACACTGAAGCTTTCTTT,TRBJ1-1,TRBV7-8,NA,NA
CASSDRGAGGYYNEQFF,TGTGCCAGCAGTGATAGGGGCGCGGGAGGGTACTACAATGAGCAGTTCTTC,TRBJ2-1,TRBV6-1,TRBD2,NA
CASSQERSGVGYNEQFF,TGCGCCAGCAGCCAAGAACGGTCAGGCGTTGGGTACAATGAGCAGTTCTTC,TRBJ2-1,TRBV4-1,NA,once
CASSWGQGAPYGYTF,TGTGCCAGCAGTTGGGGACAGGGGGCTCCCTATGGCTACACCTTC,TRBJ1-2,TRBV27,TRBD1,NA
CASSLVLAGEPNEQFF,TGTGCCAGCAGCTTAGTTCTAGCGGGGGAACCCAATGAGCAGTTCTTC,TRBJ2-1,TRBV11-3,TRBD2,once
CASSLTTGGAYGYTF,TGTGCCAGCAGCTTGACCACAGGGGGCGCCTATGGCTACACCTTC,TRBJ1-2,TRBV7-9,TRBD1,NA
CAIRTFDRGTEAFF,TGTGCCATCAGAACTTTTGACAGGGGGACTGAAGCTTTCTTT,TRBJ1-1,TRBV10-3,TRBD1,NA
CASSQHLSSYNEQFF,TGCGCCAGCAGCCAGCACCTATCCTCCTACAATGAGCAGTTCTTC,TRBJ2-1,TRBV4-3,NA,NA
CASSPRGVYGYTF,TGTGCCAGCAGCCCACGGGGGGTCTATGGCTACACCTTC,TRBJ1-2,TRBV14,NA,NA
CSVESRLHGYTF,TGCAGCGTTGAAAGCAGGTTACATGGCTACACCTTC,TRBJ1-2,TRBV29-1,NA,NA
CASSPPKGAHEQYF,TGTGCCAGCTCACCACCGAAGGGGGCCCACGAGCAGTACTTC,TRBJ2-7,TRBV18,TRBD1,NA
CASTPGDGYTF,TGTGCCTCGACCCCGGGGGATGGCTACACCTTC,TRBJ1-2,TRBV30,NA,once
CASSQLVRGQETQYF,TGTGCCAGCAGTCAACTAGTAAGAGGGCAAGAGACCCAGTACTTC,TRBJ2-5,TRBV6-5,NA,NA